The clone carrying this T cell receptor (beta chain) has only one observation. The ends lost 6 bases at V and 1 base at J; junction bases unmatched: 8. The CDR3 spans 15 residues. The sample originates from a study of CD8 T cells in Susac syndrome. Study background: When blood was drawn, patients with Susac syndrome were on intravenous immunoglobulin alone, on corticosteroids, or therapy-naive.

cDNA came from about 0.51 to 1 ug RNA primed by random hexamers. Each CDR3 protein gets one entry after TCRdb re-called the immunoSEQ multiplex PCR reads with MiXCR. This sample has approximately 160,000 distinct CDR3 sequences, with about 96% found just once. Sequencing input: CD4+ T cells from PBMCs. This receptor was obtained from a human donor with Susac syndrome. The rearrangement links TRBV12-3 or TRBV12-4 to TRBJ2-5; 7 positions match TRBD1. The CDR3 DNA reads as TGTGCCAGCAGCACGGTTGGGACAGTCCAAGAGACCCAGTACTTC. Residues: CASSTVGTVQETQYF.